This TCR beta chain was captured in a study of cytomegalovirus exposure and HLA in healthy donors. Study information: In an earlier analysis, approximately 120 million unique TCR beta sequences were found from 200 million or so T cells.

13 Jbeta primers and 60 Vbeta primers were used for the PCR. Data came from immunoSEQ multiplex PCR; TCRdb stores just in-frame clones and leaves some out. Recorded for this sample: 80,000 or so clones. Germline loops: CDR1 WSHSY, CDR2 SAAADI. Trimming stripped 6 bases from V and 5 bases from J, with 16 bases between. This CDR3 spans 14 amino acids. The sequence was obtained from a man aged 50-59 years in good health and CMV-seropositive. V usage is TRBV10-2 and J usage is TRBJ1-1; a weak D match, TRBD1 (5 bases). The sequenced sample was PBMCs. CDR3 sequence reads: CASSYVIGGTEAFF. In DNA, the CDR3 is TGCGCCAGCAGCTACGTTATCGGGGGGACTGAAGCTTTCTTT.